This T cell receptor (beta chain) is from a study of T-cell memory formation after mild COVID-19. Constant-segment-primed 5'RACE gave TCR alpha and TCR beta cDNA libraries with sample barcodes and UMIs. TCRdb fed the 5' RACE reads into MiXCR, producing one record per CDR3 protein. The table has fewer than 350,000 distinct CDR3 sequences, approximately 15% seen once; the top ten hold approximately 20%. This clonotype was detected a few times. The length of the CDR3 is 15 residues. V lost 0 bases, J lost 3 bases, and 10 bases lay in between. In germline, CDR1 is SGHRS, CDR2 YFSETQ. The V and J genes are TRBV5-1 and TRBJ2-1; D unresolved. The specimen sequenced was PBMCs or a T cell subset sorted from them (not recorded which). This receptor was identified in a man aged 18 to 35 who had mild COVID-19 (a few samples of this study predate the infection). Cell type and time point are not known. CDR3 in DNA: TGCGCCAGCAGCTTGGACTATGTCCTCTACAATGAGCAGTTCTTC. This sequence encodes CASSLDYVLYNEQFF.